The clone carrying this T cell receptor (beta chain) was seen a few times. Via MiXCR, TCRdb re-called the RT-PCR reads, giving one row per CDR3 protein. The sample lists about 700,000 distinct CDR3 sequences, 12% to 15% occurring once. The clonotype originates from a female donor in good health, serving as a healthy control. Sequencing input: memory CD4+ T cells from blood.

CDR3 region: CASSTDRHGYTF. The CDR3 bases are TGCGCCAGCAGCACGGACAGGCATGGCTACACCTTC. The chain employs TRBV5-1 and TRBJ1-2; 7 nucleotides align to TRBD1. Germline CDR1 is SGHRS and CDR2 is YFSETQ. The CDR3 length is 12 residues. The J segment lost 6 bases and the V segment lost 4 bases, leaving 3 bases of the junction unmatched.